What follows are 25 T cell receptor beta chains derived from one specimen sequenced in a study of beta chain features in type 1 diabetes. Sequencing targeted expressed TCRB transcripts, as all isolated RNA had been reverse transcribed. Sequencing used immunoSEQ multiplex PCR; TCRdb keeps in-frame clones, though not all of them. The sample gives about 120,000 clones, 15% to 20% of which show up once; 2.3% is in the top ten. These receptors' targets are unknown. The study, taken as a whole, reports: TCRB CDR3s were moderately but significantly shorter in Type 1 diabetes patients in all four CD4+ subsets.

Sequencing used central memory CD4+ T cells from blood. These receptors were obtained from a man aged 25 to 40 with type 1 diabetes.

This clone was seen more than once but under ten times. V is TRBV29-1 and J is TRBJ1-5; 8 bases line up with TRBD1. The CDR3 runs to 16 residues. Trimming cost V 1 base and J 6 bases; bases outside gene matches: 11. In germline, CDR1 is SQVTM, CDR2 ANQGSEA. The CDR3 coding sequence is TGCAGCGTTGAAGGGAGCCCCAGGGGGCTGGGTCAGCCCCAGCATTTT. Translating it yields CSVEGSPRGLGQPQHF.

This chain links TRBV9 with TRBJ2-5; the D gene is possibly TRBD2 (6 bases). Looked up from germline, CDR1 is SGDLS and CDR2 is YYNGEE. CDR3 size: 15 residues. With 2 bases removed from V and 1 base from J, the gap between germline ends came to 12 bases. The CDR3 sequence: CASSVRGTLQETQYF. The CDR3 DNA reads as TGTGCCAGCAGCGTCCGCGGGACTCTCCAAGAGACCCAGTACTTC.

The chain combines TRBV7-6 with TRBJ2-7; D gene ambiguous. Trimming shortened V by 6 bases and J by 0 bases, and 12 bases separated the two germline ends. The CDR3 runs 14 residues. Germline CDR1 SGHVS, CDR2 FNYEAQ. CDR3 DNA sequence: TGTGCCAGCAGTTCAACCCCGAGCTCCTACGAGCAGTACTTC. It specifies CASSSTPSSYEQYF.

Here the CDR3 reads CASSPAGLAYTGELFF. The DNA of the CDR3 is TGTGCCAGCAGCCCCGCGGGACTAGCTTACACCGGGGAGCTGTTTTTT. The V and J genes are TRBV7-2 and TRBJ2-2; 9 bases align to TRBD2. The CDR3 is 16 residues long. Germline V lookup: CDR1 SGHTA, CDR2 FQGNSA. The trim removed 5 bases at V and 3 bases at J, leaving 7 bases unmatched. The full variable domain, its missing parts supplied by reference TRBV7-2 and TRBJ2-2, is GAGVSQSPSNKVTEKGKDVELRCDPISGHTALYWYRQSLGQGLEFLIYFQGNSAPDKSGLPSDRFSAERTGGSVSTLTIQRTQQEDSAVYLCASSPAGLAYTGELFFGEGSRLTVL.

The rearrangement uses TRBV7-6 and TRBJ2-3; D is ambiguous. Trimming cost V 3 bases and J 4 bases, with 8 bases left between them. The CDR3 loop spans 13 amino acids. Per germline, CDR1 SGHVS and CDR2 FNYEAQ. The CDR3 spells CASSFIRADTQYF. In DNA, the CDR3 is TGTGCCAGCAGCTTTATCCGGGCAGATACGCAGTATTTT.

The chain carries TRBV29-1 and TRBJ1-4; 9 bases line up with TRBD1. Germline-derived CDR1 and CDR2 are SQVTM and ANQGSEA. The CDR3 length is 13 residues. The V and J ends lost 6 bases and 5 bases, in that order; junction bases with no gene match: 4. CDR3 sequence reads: CSVSGTGNEKLFF. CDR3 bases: TGCAGCGTGTCCGGGACAGGGAATGAAAAACTGTTTTTT.

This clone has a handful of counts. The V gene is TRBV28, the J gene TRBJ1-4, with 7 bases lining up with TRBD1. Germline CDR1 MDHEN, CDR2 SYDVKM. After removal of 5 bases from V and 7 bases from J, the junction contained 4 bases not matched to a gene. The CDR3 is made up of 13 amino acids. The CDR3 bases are TGTGCCAGCAGTACTAACAGGGGTGAAAAACTGTTTTTT. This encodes CASSTNRGEKLFF. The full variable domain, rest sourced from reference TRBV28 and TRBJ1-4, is DVKVTQSSRYLVKRTGEKVFLECVQDMDHENMFWYRQDPGLGLRLIYFSYDVKMKEKGDIPEGYSVSREKKERFSLILESASTNQTSMYLCASSTNRGEKLFFGSGTQLSVL.

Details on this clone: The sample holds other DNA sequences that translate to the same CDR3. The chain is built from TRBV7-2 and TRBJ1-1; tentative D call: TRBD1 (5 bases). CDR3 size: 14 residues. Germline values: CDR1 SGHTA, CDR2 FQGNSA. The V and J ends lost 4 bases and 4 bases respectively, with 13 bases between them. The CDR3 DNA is TGTGCCAGCAGCTCAAGGGGTATGAGCACTGAAGCTTTCTTT. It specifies CASSSRGMSTEAFF.

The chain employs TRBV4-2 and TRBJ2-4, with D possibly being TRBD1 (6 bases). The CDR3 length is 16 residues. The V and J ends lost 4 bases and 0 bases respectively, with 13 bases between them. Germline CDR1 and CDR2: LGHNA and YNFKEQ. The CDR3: CASSPRDTLAKNIQYF. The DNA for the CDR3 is TGTGCCAGCAGCCCCCGGGACACATTAGCCAAAAACATTCAGTACTTC.

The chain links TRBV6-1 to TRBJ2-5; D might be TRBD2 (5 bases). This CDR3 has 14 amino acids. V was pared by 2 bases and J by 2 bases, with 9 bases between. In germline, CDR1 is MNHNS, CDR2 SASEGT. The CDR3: CASSEIGGQETQYF. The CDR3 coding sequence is TGTGCCAGCAGTGAAATTGGAGGACAAGAGACCCAGTACTTC.

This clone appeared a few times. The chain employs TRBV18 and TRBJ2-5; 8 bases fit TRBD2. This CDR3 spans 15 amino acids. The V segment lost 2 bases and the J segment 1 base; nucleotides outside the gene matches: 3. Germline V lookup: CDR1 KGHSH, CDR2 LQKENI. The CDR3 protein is CASSPNGGAQETQYF. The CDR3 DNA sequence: TGTGCCAGCTCACCAAACGGGGGGGCCCAAGAGACCCAGTACTTC.

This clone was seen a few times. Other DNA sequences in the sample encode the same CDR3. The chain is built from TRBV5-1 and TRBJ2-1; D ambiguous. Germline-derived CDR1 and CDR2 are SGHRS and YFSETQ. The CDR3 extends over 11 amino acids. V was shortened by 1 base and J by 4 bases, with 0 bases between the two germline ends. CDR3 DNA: TGCGCCAGCAGCTTGTACAATGAGCAGTTCTTC. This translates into CASSLYNEQFF.

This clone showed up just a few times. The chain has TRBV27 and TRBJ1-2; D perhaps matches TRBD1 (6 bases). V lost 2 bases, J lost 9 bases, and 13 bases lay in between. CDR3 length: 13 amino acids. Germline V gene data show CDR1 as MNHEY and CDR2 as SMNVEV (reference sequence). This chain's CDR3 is CASSLGGLERYTF. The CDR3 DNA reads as TGTGCCAGCAGTTTAGGGGGGCTCGAGCGCTACACCTTC.

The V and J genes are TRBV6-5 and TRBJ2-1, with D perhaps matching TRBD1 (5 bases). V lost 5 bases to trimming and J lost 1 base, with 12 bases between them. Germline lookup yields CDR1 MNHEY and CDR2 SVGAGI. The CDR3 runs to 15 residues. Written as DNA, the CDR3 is TGTGCCAGCAGTCTACTAAGGGGATCCTACAATGAGCAGTTCTTC. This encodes CASSLLRGSYNEQFF.

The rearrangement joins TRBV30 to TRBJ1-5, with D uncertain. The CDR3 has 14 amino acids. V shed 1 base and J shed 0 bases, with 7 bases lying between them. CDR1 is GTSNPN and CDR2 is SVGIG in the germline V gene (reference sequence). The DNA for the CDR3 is TGTGCCTGGAGTGGTGCGTTTAGCAATCAGCCCCAGCATTTT. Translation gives CAWSGAFSNQPQHF. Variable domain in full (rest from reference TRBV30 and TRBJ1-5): SQTIHQWPATLVQPVGSPLSLECTVEGTSNPNLYWYRQAAGRGLQLLFYSVGIGQISSEVPQNLSASRPQDRQFILSSKKLLLSDSGFYLCAWSGAFSNQPQHFGDGTRLSIL.

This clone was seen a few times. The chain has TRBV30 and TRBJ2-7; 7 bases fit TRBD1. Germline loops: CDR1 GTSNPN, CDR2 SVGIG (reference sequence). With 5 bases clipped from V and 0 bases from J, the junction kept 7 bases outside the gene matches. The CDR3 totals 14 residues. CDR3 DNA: TGTGCCTGGGCTAGAGGGACAGACTCCTACGAGCAGTACTTC. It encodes CAWARGTDSYEQYF.

This chain's CDR3 is CASSPGTAVAGELFF. CDR3 DNA: TGTGCCAGCTCACCAGGGACCGCCGTTGCCGGGGAGCTGTTTTTT. This chain links TRBV18 with TRBJ2-2, with D perhaps TRBD1 or TRBD2 (5 bases each). The CDR3 has 15 amino acids. Looked up from germline, CDR1 is KGHSH and CDR2 is LQKENI. The germline V and J ends were trimmed by 2 bases and 6 bases, with 13 bases remaining between them.

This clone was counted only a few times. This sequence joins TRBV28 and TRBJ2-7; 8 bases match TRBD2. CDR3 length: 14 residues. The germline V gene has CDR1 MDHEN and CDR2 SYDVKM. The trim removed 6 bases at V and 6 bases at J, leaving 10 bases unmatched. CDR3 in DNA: TGTGCCAGCAGCCACCCCGGGGGGGCCGGCGAGCAGTACTTC. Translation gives CASSHPGGAGEQYF.

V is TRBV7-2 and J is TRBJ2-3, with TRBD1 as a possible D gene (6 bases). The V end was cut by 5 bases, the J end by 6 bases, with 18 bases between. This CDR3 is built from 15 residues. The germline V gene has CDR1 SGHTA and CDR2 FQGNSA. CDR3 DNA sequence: TGTGCCAGCAGCGTTCAGGGGTCCTTAGTGGATACGCAGTATTTT. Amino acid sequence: CASSVQGSLVDTQYF.

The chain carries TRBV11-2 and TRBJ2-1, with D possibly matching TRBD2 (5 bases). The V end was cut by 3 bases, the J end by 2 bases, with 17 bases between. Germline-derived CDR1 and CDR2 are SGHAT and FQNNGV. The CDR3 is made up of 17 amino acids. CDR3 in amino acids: CASSFPTGTGAYNEQFF. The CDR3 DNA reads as TGTGCCAGCAGCTTCCCTACGGGCACCGGGGCCTACAATGAGCAGTTCTTC.

Here the CDR3 DNA reads TGTGCCAGCAGCCAAGGAAAGAAGACCACAGATACGCAGTATTTT. This translates into CASSQGKKTTDTQYF. This chain joins TRBV4-2 and TRBJ2-3; D gene uncertain. Germline values: CDR1 LGHNA, CDR2 YNFKEQ. The length of the CDR3 is 15 residues. V dropped 1 base and J dropped 2 bases, with 10 bases sitting between them.

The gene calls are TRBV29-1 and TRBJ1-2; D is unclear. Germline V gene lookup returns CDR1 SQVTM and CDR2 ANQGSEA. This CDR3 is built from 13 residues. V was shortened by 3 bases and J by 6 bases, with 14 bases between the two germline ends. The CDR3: CSVDLTRVNGYTF. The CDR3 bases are TGCAGCGTTGATTTGACACGGGTCAATGGCTACACCTTC.

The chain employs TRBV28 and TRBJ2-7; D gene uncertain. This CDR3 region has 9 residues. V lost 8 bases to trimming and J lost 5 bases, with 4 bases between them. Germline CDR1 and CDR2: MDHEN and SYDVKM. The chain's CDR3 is CASGDEQYF. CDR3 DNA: TGTGCCAGCGGAGACGAGCAGTACTTC.

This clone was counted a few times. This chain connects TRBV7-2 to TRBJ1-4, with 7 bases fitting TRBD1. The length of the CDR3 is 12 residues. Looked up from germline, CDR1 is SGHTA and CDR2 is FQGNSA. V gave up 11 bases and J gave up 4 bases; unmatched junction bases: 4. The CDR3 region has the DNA TGTGCCCAGGGGGAGGGTAATGAAAAACTGTTTTTT. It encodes CAQGEGNEKLFF.

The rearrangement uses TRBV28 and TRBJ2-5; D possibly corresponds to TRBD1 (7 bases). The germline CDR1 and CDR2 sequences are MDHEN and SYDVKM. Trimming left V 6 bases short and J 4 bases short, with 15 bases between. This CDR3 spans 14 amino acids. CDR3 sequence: CASRLTQGGETQYF. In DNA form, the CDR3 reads TGTGCCAGCAGACTCACCCAGGGGGGAGAGACCCAGTACTTC.